The rows below give T cell receptor beta chains drawn from one sample of a study of cytomegalovirus exposure and HLA in healthy donors. Profiled with immunoSEQ multiplex PCR; TCRdb holds only in-frame clones, not every one. This sample has 20,000 to 25,000 clones; roughly 97% occur once, and the top ten carry 10%. Sequenced input: PBMCs. The source of these receptors is a man younger than 45 in good health and CMV-seropositive. Both conserved end residues are part of each CDR3. The D gene is left open where the match is weak. A row's size may be missing; if present it is once, few, many or a size class.

v_call	j_call	d_call	clone_size	cdr3_aa	cdr3_nt
TRBV6-5	TRBJ1-2	.	.	CASTQSGAKYGYTF	TGTGCCAGCACCCAGTCAGGGGCCAAATATGGCTACACCTTC
TRBV28	TRBJ1-2	TRBD1	.	CASGTGSTGYTF	TGTGCCAGCGGGACAGGGTCGACCGGCTACACCTTC
TRBV5-6	TRBJ2-7	TRBD2	.	CASSMGLAGPNEQYF	TGTGCCAGCAGCATGGGACTAGCGGGACCAAACGAGCAGTACTTC
TRBV13	TRBJ2-5	.	once	CASSPGPGLIQETQYF	TGTGCCAGCAGCCCAGGTCCGGGACTTATACAAGAGACCCAGTACTTC
TRBV5-1	TRBJ2-7	TRBD1	.	CASSPGQSYEQYF	TGCGCCAGCAGCCCGGGACAGTCCTACGAGCAGTACTTC
TRBV15	TRBJ1-5	TRBD1	.	CATSGDRVFYQPQHF	TGTGCCACCAGCGGGGACAGGGTTTTTTATCAGCCCCAGCATTTT
TRBV6-1	TRBJ2-2	.	.	CASSGGDWRTGELFF	TGTGCCAGCAGTGGGGGGGACTGGCGTACCGGGGAGCTGTTTTTT
TRBV30	TRBJ1-2	.	.	CAWRGITATTNYGYTF	TGTGCCTGGAGAGGAATCACAGCAACAACTAACTATGGCTACACCTTC
TRBV7-2	TRBJ1-5	TRBD1	.	CASSSKPGQGLSRNQPQHF	TGTGCCAGCAGCTCGAAACCGGGACAGGGTTTATCTAGGAATCAGCCCCAGCATTTT
TRBV2	TRBJ2-2	.	.	CASLGRANTGELFF	TGTGCTAGCCTAGGCAGGGCGAACACCGGGGAGCTGTTTTTT
TRBV9	TRBJ1-5	.	once	CASSAGGGQPQHF	TGTGCCAGCAGCGCGGGGGGTGGTCAGCCCCAGCATTTT
TRBV18	TRBJ2-2	TRBD1	.	CASSPSPTGRGTGELFF	TGTGCCAGCTCACCATCCCCGACAGGGAGAGGCACCGGGGAGCTGTTTTTT
TRBV6-6	TRBJ1-2	.	.	CASTQPGASYGYTF	TGTGCCAGCACCCAACCTGGAGCCAGCTATGGCTACACCTTC
TRBV7-9	TRBJ1-2	.	.	CASSPLGRGANYGYTF	TGTGCCAGCAGCCCCCTCGGGCGGGGAGCTAACTATGGCTACACCTTC
TRBV27	TRBJ2-3	TRBD2	once	CASRRTSGTDTQYF	TGTGCCAGCAGGAGGACTAGCGGCACAGATACGCAGTATTTT
TRBV5-1	TRBJ1-2	TRBD1	.	CASSQQGALYGYTF	TGCGCCAGCAGCCAGCAGGGGGCCCTCTATGGCTACACCTTC
TRBV5-3	TRBJ2-7	TRBD2	few	CARTGSGGSGSYEQYF	TGTGCCAGAACGGGGAGCGGGGGTTCCGGGTCCTACGAGCAGTACTTC
TRBV27	TRBJ2-3	.	.	CASSPHPDTGDTQYF	TGTGCCAGCAGTCCCCACCCCGACACAGGGGATACGCAGTATTTT
TRBV28	TRBJ1-3	.	.	CASSFRGRLGNTIYF	TGTGCCAGCAGCTTCAGGGGACGGCTTGGAAACACCATATATTTT
TRBV28	TRBJ1-1	.	.	CASRAPGALGTEAFF	TGTGCCAGCCGAGCCCCAGGGGCCCTGGGTACTGAAGCTTTCTTT
TRBV27	TRBJ2-5	TRBD1	.	CASSNRGIGETQYF	TGTGCCAGCAGCAACAGGGGAATAGGGGAGACCCAGTACTTC
TRBV15	TRBJ2-3	.	.	CATSRGGRGTQYF	TGTGCCACCAGCAGAGGAGGCCGTGGTACGCAGTATTTT
TRBV11-2	TRBJ1-2	TRBD1	.	CASSLLRTGNGYTF	TGTGCCAGCAGCTTACTCCGGACAGGGAATGGCTACACCTTC
TRBV28	TRBJ1-2	TRBD1	.	CASSRTGGGYTF	TGTGCCAGCAGTCGGACAGGGGGTGGCTACACCTTC
TRBV4-3	TRBJ1-2	.	.	CASSQEGALRGYTF	TGCGCCAGCAGCCAAGAAGGGGCCCTCCGAGGCTACACCTTC
TRBV29-1	TRBJ2-7	TRBD2	once	CSALEPVGAGAGEQYF	TGCAGCGCCTTAGAACCCGTGGGAGCGGGGGCAGGAGAGCAGTACTTC
TRBV5-1	TRBJ1-5	.	.	CASSLGGADQPQHF	TGCGCCAGCAGCTTGGGGGGCGCGGATCAGCCCCAGCATTTT
TRBV2	TRBJ1-4	TRBD1	.	CASSEGQGKGEKLFF	TGTGCCAGCAGTGAGGGACAGGGAAAAGGCGAAAAACTGTTTTTT
TRBV27	TRBJ2-5	TRBD2	.	CASRSTSGSYGTQYF	TGTGCCAGCAGATCGACTAGCGGGAGTTACGGGACCCAGTACTTC
TRBV6-5	TRBJ2-3	.	.	CASSYSGYTDTQYF	TGTGCCAGCAGTTACTCCGGGTACACAGATACGCAGTATTTT
TRBV28	TRBJ1-1	TRBD1	.	CASSQWTGGESGMNTEAFF	TGTGCCAGCAGCCAATGGACAGGGGGCGAATCCGGAATGAACACTGAAGCTTTCTTT
TRBV29-1	TRBJ2-1	.	once	CSVEGSSGTGSYNEQFF	TGCAGCGTTGAGGGTAGCAGCGGGACAGGCTCCTACAATGAGCAGTTCTTC
TRBV7-3	TRBJ2-4	TRBD2	.	CASSLTGPGRVAKNIQYF	TGTGCCAGCAGCTTAACGGGGCCAGGGAGGGTAGCCAAAAACATTCAGTACTTC
TRBV19	TRBJ2-3	TRBD2	once	CASSQTSGSTDTQYF	TGTGCCAGTAGCCAGACTAGCGGGAGTACAGATACGCAGTATTTT
TRBV7-8	TRBJ2-7	.	.	CASSLGREREQYF	TGTGCCAGCAGCTTAGGCCGGGAACGCGAGCAGTACTTC
TRBV30	TRBJ2-7	TRBD2	.	CAWTPGLAVNYEQYF	TGTGCCTGGACCCCGGGACTAGCGGTTAACTACGAGCAGTACTTC
TRBV28	TRBJ2-1	.	.	CASSLFGGGIFPEQFF	TGTGCCAGCAGTTTATTCGGGGGTGGCATCTTTCCTGAGCAGTTCTTC
TRBV6-5	TRBJ1-1	TRBD1	once	CASQDRGRGNTEAFF	TGTGCCAGCCAGGACAGGGGGAGGGGGAACACTGAAGCTTTCTTT
TRBV6-1	TRBJ1-1	TRBD1	.	CASSETGPEAFF	TGTGCCAGCAGTGAGACAGGGCCTGAAGCTTTCTTT
TRBV4-1	TRBJ1-1	.	.	CASSQGEGQSGAFF	TGCGCCAGCAGCCAAGGGGAAGGACAGAGCGGAGCTTTCTTT
TRBV6-5	TRBJ1-1	.	.	CASSHPRTLNTEAFF	TGTGCCAGCAGTCACCCCAGGACACTGAACACTGAAGCTTTCTTT
TRBV6-6	TRBJ2-5	.	.	CASALPGQETQYF	TGTGCCAGCGCCCTGCCAGGGCAAGAGACCCAGTACTTC
TRBV14	TRBJ2-1	.	.	CASSRGAGSRDNEQFF	TGTGCCAGCAGCCGTGGAGCGGGTAGTAGGGACAATGAGCAGTTCTTC
TRBV5-6	TRBJ2-7	.	.	CASSTGFGSYEQYF	TGTGCCAGCAGCACGGGGTTTGGGTCCTACGAGCAGTACTTC
TRBV9	TRBJ2-7	TRBD2	.	CASGSGMAYEQYF	TGTGCCAGCGGTAGCGGGATGGCCTACGAGCAGTACTTC
TRBV30	TRBJ1-5	.	.	CAWSVQRTTAGQPQHF	TGTGCCTGGAGTGTACAAAGGACAACAGCAGGTCAGCCCCAGCATTTT
TRBV5-1	TRBJ2-4	TRBD2	once	CASSLLAGELAKNIQYF	TGCGCCAGCAGCTTGTTAGCGGGAGAGTTAGCCAAAAACATTCAGTACTTC
TRBV28	TRBJ2-7	.	once	CASSLVWEESSYEQYF	TGTGCCAGCAGTTTAGTCTGGGAGGAGAGCTCCTACGAGCAGTACTTC
TRBV11-2	TRBJ2-7	TRBD2	.	CASSFRLAVGYEQYF	TGTGCCAGCAGTTTCAGACTAGCGGTGGGCTACGAGCAGTACTTC
TRBV6-1	TRBJ2-7	TRBD2	.	CASSEGLVGGGEQYF	TGTGCCAGCAGTGAAGGACTAGTCGGGGGGGGTGAGCAGTACTTC
TRBV5-1	TRBJ2-7	.	.	CASSPSGEPGSYEQYF	TGCGCCAGCAGCCCCTCAGGTGAGCCAGGATCCTACGAGCAGTACTTC
TRBV6-1	TRBJ1-2	.	.	CASRLDRNYGYTF	TGTGCCAGCAGACTGGACAGAAACTATGGCTACACCTTC
TRBV28	TRBJ1-2	.	.	CASSLPSPEGGYTF	TGTGCCAGCAGTTTACCCTCCCCGGAGGGTGGCTACACCTTC
TRBV5-1	TRBJ1-1	.	.	CASSREGGFAEAFF	TGCGCCAGCAGCCGGGAGGGCGGCTTTGCTGAAGCTTTCTTT
TRBV4-1	TRBJ2-5	TRBD2	.	CASSQSLGEGRYQETQYF	TGCGCCAGCAGCCAATCCCTGGGGGAGGGGCGATACCAAGAGACCCAGTACTTC